This TCR beta chain was identified in a study of shared clonotypes between healthy human individuals. Study summary: CD4 naive and CD4 memory each took three plates per donor, while CD8 naive took two and CD8 memory one. Notes on the study in general: Rarefaction showed that sequencing of sorted subsets was incomplete (despite large depth).

On this clone: The antigen is undetermined.

Some clones are missing from TCRdb's copy, which holds only in-frame ones; the method was immunoSEQ multiplex PCR. The sample includes some 740,000 clones, 92% seen only once; the top ten take 24%. CD45RO negativity and positive selection for CCR7 defined naive CD8 cells, a population that excluded terminally differentiated effector memory CD45RA+ cells. Germline values: CDR1 LNHDA, CDR2 SQIVND (reference sequence). V dropped 2 bases and J dropped 2 bases, with 16 bases sitting between them. This CDR3 region has 16 residues. The chain carries TRBV19 and TRBJ2-7; D perhaps matches TRBD1 (5 bases). Sequences were obtained from naive CD8+ T cells sorted from blood. The clonotype comes from a man aged 30 to 39 in good health. CDR3 sequence reads: CASSISTGAAPYEQYF. CDR3 nucleotide sequence: TGTGCCAGTAGTATATCAACTGGGGCCGCCCCCTACGAGCAGTACTTC.